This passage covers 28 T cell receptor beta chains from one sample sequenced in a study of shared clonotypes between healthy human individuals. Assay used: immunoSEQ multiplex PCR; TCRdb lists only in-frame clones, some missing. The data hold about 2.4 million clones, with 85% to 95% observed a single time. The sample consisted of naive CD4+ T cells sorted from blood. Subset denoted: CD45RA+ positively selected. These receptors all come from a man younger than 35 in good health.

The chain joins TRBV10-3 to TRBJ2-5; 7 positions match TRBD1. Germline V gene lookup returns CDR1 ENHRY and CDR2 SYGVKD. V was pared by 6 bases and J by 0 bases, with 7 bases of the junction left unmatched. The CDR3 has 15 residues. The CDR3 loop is CAIRLGQAYQETQYF. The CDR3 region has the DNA TGTGCCATCAGACTAGGACAGGCGTACCAAGAGACCCAGTACTTC.

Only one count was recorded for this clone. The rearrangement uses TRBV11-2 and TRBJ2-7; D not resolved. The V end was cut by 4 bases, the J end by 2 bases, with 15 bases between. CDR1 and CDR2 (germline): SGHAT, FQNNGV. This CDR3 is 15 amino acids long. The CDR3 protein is CASSSIDLIAYEQYF. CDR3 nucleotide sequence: TGTGCCAGCAGCTCAATCGACCTGATTGCCTACGAGCAGTACTTC.

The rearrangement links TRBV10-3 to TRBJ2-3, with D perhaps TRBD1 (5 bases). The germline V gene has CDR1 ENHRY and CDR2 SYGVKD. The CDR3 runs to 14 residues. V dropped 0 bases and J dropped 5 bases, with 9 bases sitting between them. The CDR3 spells CAISESQGRDTQYF. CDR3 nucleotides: TGTGCCATCAGTGAGTCGCAGGGAAGAGATACGCAGTATTTT.

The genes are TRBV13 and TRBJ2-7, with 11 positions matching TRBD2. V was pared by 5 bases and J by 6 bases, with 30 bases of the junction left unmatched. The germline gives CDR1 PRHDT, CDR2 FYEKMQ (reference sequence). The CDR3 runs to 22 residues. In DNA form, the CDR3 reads TGTGCCAGCAGCCGCATCACCGGGATTCTAACTAGCGGGGGCCAACTAACACCCGAGCAGTACTTC. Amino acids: CASSRITGILTSGGQLTPEQYF. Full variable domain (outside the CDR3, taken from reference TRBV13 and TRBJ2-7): AAGVIQSPRHLIKEKRETATLKCYPIPRHDTVYWYQQGPGQDPQFLISFYEKMQSDKGSIPDRFSAQQFSDYHSELNMSSLELGDSALYFCASSRITGILTSGGQLTPEQYFGPGTRLTVT.

CDR3 amino acids: CASSPTSGGLIYNEQFF. CDR3 nucleotide sequence: TGTGCCAGCTCCCCGACTAGCGGGGGCCTCATTTACAATGAGCAGTTCTTC. V usage is TRBV18 and J usage is TRBJ2-1; 12 bases fit TRBD2. Germline-derived CDR1 and CDR2 are KGHSH and LQKENI. The CDR3 is 17 residues long. V trimming: 6 bases; J trimming: 4 bases; junction bases outside the gene matches: 10.

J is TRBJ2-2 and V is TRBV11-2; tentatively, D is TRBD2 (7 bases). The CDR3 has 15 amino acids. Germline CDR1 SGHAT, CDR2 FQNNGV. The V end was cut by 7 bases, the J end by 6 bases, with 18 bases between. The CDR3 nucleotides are TGTGCCAGCATCCGGGGGCAGGGGAGGGCCGGGGAGCTGTTTTTT. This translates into CASIRGQGRAGELFF.

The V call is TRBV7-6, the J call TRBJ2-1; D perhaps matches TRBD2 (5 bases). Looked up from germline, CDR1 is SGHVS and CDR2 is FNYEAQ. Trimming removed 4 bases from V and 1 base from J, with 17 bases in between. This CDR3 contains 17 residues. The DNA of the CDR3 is TGTGCCAGCAGCTACCTTAGGGTAGCGTCATCCTACAATGAGCAGTTCTTC. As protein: CASSYLRVASSYNEQFF. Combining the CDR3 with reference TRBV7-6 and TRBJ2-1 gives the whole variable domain GAGVSQSPRYKVTKRGQDVALRCDPISGHVSLYWYRQALGQGPEFLTYFNYEAQQDKSGLPNDRFSAERPEGSISTLTIQRTEQRDSAMYRCASSYLRVASSYNEQFFGPGTRLTVL.

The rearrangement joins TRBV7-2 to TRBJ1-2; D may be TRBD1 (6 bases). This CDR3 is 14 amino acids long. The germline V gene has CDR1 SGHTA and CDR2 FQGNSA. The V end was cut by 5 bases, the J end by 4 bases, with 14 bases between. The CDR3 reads CASSVRDTVYGYTF. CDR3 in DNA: TGTGCCAGCAGCGTAAGGGACACCGTCTATGGCTACACCTTC.

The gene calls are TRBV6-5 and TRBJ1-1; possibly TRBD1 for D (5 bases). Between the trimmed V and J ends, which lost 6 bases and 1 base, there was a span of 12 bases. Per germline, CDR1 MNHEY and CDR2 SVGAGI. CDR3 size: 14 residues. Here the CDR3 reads CASRNGQGNTEAFF. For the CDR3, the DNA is TGTGCCAGCAGAAACGGGCAGGGGAACACTGAAGCTTTCTTT.

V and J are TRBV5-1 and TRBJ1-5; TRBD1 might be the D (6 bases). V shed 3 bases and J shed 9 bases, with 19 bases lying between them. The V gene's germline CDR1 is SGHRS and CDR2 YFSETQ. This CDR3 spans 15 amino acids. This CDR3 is CASSSDPGQGTPQHF. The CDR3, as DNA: TGCGCCAGCAGCTCGGACCCGGGACAAGGGACGCCCCAGCATTTT.

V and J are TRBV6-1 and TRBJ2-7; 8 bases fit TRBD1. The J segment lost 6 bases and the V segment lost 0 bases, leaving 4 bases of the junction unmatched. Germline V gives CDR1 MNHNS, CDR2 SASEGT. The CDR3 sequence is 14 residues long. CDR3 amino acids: CASSEAGRGPEQYF. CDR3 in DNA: TGTGCCAGCAGTGAAGCGGGCAGGGGGCCCGAGCAGTACTTC.

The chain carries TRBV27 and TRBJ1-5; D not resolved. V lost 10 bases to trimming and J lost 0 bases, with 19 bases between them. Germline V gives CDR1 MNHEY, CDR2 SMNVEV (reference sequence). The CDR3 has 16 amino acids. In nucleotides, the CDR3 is TGTGCCACCCTAATCCCGACCTTCTATAGCAATCAGCCCCAGCATTTT. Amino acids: CATLIPTFYSNQPQHF.

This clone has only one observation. In nucleotides, the CDR3 is TGTGCCAGCAGCTTAGGAGGGTTGGGAGGCTACACCTTC. It yields the protein CASSLGGLGGYTF. V and J are TRBV7-2 and TRBJ1-2; D call uncertain. Deletions cut 1 base from V and 8 bases from J, with 11 bases between. The CDR3 covers 13 residues. Germline V gives CDR1 SGHTA, CDR2 FQGNSA. Looking up the rest from reference TRBV7-2 and TRBJ1-2 gives the full variable domain: GAGVSQSPSNKVTEKGKDVELRCDPISGHTALYWYRQSLGQGLEFLIYFQGNSAPDKSGLPSDRFSAERTGGSVSTLTIQRTQQEDSAVYLCASSLGGLGGYTFGSGTRLTVV.

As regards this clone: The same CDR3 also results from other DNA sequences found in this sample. The DNA of the CDR3 is TGTGCCAGCTCACCCCTACCCGCCGGGGAGCTGTTTTTT. Translation gives CASSPLPAGELFF. This sequence joins TRBV18 and TRBJ2-2, with D unclear. V lost 3 bases and J lost 6, with 8 bases in between. Germline V gives CDR1 KGHSH, CDR2 LQKENI. The CDR3 is 13 amino acids.

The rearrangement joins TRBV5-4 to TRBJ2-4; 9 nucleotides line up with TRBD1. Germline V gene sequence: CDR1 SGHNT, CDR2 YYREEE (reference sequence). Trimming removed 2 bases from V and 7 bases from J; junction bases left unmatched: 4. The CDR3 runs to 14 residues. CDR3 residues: CASSFWDRDNIQYF. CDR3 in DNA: TGTGCCAGCAGCTTTTGGGACAGGGATAACATTCAGTACTTC.

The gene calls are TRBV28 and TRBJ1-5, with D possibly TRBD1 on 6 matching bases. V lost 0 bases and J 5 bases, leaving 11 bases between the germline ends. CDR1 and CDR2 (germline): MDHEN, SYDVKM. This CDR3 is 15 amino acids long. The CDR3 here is CASSLWGEGDQPQHF. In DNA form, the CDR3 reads TGTGCCAGCAGTTTATGGGGGGAGGGGGATCAGCCCCAGCATTTT. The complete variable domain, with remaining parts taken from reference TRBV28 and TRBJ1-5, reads DVKVTQSSRYLVKRTGEKVFLECVQDMDHENMFWYRQDPGLGLRLIYFSYDVKMKEKGDIPEGYSVSREKKERFSLILESASTNQTSMYLCASSLWGEGDQPQHFGDGTRLSIL.

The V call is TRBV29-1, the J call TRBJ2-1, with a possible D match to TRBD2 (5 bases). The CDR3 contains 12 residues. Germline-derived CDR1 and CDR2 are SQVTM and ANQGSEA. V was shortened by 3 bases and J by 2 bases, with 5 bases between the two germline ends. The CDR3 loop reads CSVEGAYNEQFF. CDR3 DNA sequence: TGCAGCGTTGAGGGAGCCTACAATGAGCAGTTCTTC.

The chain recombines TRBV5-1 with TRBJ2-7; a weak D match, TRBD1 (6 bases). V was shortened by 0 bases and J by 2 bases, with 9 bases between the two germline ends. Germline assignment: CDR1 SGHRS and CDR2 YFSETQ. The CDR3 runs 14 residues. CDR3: CASSLEGHTYEQYF. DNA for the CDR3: TGCGCCAGCAGCTTGGAGGGACACACCTACGAGCAGTACTTC.

CDR3 sequence (DNA): TGTGCCAGCAGCTTAGCCCTGGGACCTGGGACAGATACGCAGTATTTT. Encoded protein: CASSLALGPGTDTQYF. V usage is TRBV11-1 and J usage is TRBJ2-3; D assignment may be TRBD1 or TRBD2 (5 bases each). This CDR3 has 16 residues. Germline-derived CDR1 and CDR2 are SGHAT and FQDESV (reference sequence). Trimming cost V 0 bases and J 3 bases, with 13 bases left between them.

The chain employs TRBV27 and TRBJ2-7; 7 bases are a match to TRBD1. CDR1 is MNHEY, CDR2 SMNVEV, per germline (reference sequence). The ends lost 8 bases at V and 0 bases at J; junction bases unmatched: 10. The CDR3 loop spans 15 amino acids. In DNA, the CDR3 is TGTGCCAGCCGGAAAGGGACAGTGAGCTCCTACGAGCAGTACTTC. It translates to CASRKGTVSSYEQYF.

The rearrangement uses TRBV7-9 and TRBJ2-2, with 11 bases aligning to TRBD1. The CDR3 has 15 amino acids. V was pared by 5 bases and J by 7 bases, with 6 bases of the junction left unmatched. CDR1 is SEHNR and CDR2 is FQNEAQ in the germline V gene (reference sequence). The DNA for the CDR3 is TGTGCCAGCAGCCGGGGACAGGGGGATGGCGGGGAGCTGTTTTTT. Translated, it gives CASSRGQGDGGELFF.

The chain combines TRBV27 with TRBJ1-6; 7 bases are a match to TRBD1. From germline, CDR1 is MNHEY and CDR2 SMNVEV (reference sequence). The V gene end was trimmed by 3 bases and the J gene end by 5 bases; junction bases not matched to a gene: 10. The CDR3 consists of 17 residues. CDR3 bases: TGTGCCAGCAGTTTGCGCCCGGGACAGTTCCATAATTCACCCCTCCACTTT. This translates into CASSLRPGQFHNSPLHF.

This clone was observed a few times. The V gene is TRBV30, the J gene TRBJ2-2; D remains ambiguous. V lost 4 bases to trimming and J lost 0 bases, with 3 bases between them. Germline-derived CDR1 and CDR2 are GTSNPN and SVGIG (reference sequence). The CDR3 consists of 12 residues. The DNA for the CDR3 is TGTGCCTGGAAGACGAACACCGGGGAGCTGTTTTTT. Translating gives CAWKTNTGELFF. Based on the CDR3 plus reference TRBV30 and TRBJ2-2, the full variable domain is SQTIHQWPATLVQPVGSPLSLECTVEGTSNPNLYWYRQAAGRGLQLLFYSVGIGQISSEVPQNLSASRPQDRQFILSSKKLLLSDSGFYLCAWKTNTGELFFGEGSRLTVL.

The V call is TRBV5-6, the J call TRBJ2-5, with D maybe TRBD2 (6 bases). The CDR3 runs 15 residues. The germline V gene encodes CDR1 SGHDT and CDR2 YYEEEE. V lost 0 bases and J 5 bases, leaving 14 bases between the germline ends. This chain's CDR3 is CASSLVSRGRETQYF. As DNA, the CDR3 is TGTGCCAGCAGCTTGGTTTCGAGAGGGAGGGAGACCCAGTACTTC.

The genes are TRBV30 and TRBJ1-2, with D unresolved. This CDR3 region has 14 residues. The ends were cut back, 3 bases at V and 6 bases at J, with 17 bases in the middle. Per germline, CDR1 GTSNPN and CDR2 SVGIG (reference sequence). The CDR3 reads CAWSDFKLLHGYTF. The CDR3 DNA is TGTGCCTGGAGCGATTTCAAACTATTGCATGGCTACACCTTC.

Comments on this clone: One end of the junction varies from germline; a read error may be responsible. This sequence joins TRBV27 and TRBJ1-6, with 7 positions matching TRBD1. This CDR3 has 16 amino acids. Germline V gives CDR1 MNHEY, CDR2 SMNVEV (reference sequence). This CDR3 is CASSQNRQGNNSPLYF. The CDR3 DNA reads TGTGCCAGCAGTCAAAACAGACAGGGCAATAATTCACCCCTCTACTTT.

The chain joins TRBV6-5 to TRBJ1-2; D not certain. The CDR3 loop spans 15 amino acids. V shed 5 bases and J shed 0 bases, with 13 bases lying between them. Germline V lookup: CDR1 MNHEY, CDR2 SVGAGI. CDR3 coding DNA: TGTGCCAGCAGTCCTTTGGACCCAGCTAACTATGGCTACACCTTC. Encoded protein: CASSPLDPANYGYTF.

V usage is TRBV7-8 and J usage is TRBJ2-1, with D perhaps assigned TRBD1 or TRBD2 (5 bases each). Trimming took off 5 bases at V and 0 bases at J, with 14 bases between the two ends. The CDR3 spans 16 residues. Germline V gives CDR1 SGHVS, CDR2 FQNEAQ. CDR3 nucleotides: TGTGCCAGCAGCAGCCGGGGCCGTAACTCCTACAATGAGCAGTTCTTC. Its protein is CASSSRGRNSYNEQFF.